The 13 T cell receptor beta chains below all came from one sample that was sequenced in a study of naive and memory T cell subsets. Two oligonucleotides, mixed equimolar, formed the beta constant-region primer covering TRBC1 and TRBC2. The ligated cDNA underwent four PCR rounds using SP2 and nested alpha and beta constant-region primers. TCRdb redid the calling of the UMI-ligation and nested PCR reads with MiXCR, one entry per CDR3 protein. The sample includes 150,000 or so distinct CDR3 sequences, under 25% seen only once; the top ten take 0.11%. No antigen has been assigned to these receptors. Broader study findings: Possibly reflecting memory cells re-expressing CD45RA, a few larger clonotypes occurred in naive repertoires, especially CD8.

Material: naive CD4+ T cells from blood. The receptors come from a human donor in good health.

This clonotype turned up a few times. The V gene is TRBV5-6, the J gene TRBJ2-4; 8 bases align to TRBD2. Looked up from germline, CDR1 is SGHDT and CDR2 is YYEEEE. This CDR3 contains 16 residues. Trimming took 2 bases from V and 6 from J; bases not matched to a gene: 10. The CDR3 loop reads CASSFTVLADSNIQYF. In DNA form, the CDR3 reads TGTGCCAGCAGCTTTACGGTACTAGCGGATTCAAACATTCAGTACTTC.

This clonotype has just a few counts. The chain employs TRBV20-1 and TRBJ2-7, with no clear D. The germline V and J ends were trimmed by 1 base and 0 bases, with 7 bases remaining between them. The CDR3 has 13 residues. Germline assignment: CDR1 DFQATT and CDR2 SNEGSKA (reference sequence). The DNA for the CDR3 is TGCAGTGCTAGAGCACAGACCTCCTACGAGCAGTACTTC. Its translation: CSARAQTSYEQYF.

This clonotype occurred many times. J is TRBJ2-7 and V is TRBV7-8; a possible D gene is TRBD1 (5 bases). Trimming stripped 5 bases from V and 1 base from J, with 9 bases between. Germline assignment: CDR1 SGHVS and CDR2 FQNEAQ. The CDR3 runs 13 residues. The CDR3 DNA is TGTGCCAGCAGCCGAAGACAGTCCTACGAGCAGTACTTC. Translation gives CASSRRQSYEQYF.

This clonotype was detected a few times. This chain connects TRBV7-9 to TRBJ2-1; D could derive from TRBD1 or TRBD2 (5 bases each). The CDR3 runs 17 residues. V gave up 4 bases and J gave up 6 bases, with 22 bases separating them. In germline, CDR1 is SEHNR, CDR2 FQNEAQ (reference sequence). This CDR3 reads CASSSKRDLRRSNEQFF. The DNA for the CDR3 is TGTGCCAGCAGCTCCAAACGGGACCTTCGGAGGAGCAATGAGCAGTTCTTC.

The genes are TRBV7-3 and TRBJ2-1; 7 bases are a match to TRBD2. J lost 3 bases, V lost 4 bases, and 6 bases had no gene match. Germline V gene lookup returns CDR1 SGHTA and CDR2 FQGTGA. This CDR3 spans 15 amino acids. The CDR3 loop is CASSSRSSGYNEQFF. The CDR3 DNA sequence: TGTGCCAGCAGCTCCCGGTCTAGCGGCTACAATGAGCAGTTCTTC. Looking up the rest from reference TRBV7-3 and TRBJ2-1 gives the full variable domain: GAGVSQTPSNKVTEKGKYVELRCDPISGHTALYWYRQSLGQGPEFLIYFQGTGAADDSGLPNDRFFAVRPEGSVSTLKIQRTERGDSAVYLCASSSRSSGYNEQFFGPGTRLTVL.

The CDR3 DNA reads as TGTGCCAGTAGTAATACAGGGGGTTCCTACGAGCAGTACTTC. Encoded protein: CASSNTGGSYEQYF. The chain couples TRBV19 to TRBJ2-7, with 8 bases matching TRBD1. The CDR3 has 14 residues. CDR1 is LNHDA, CDR2 SQIVND, per germline (reference sequence). Germline trimming cut 4 bases from V and 1 base from J; bases unmatched to any gene: 3.

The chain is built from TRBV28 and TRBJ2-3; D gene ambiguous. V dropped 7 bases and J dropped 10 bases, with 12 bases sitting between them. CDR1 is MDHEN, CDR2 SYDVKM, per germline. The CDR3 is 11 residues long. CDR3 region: CASISTRAQYF. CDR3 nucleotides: TGTGCCAGCATCTCTACCCGCGCGCAGTATTTT.

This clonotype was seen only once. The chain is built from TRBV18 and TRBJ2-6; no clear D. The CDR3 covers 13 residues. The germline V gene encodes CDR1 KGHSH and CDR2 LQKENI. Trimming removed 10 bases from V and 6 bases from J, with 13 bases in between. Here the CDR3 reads CATSDTEANVLTF. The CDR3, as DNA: TGTGCCACCTCCGATACAGAGGCCAACGTCCTGACTTTC.

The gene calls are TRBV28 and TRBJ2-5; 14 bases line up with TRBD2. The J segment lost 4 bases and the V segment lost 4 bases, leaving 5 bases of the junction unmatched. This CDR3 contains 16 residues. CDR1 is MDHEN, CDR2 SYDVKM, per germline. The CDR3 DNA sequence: TGTGCCAGCAGTTCCTCCGGGACTAGCGGGAGAGAGACCCAGTACTTC. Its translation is CASSSSGTSGRETQYF. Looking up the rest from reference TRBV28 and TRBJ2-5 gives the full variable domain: DVKVTQSSRYLVKRTGEKVFLECVQDMDHENMFWYRQDPGLGLRLIYFSYDVKMKEKGDIPEGYSVSREKKERFSLILESASTNQTSMYLCASSSSGTSGRETQYFGPGTRLLVL.

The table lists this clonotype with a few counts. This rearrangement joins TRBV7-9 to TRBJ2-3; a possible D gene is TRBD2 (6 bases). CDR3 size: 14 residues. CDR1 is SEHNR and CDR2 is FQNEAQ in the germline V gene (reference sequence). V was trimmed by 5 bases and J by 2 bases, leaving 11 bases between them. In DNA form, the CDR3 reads TGTGCCAGCAGCAACCGGGACTCCACAGATACGCAGTATTTT. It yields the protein CASSNRDSTDTQYF.

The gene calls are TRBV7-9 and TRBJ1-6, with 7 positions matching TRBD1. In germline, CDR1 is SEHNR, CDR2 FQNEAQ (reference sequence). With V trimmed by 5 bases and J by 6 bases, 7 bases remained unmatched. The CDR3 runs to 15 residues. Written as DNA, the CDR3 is TGTGCCAGCAGCGAATCCGGGACAGCTAATTCACCCCTCCACTTT. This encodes CASSESGTANSPLHF.

CDR3 sequence reads: CASSDLLGRQGTQYF. The CDR3 nucleotides are TGCGCCAGCAGTGATTTGCTGGGAAGACAGGGGACCCAGTACTTC. The chain employs TRBV10-2 and TRBJ2-5; TRBD1 agrees at 7 bases. V gave up 3 bases and J gave up 7 bases; unmatched junction bases: 11. There are 15 residues in the CDR3. The germline V gene has CDR1 WSHSY and CDR2 SAAADI.

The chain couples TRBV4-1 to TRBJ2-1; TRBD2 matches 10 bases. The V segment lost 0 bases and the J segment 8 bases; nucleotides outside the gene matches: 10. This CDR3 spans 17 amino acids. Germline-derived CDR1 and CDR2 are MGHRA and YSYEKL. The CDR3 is CASSQERESGRVYEQFF. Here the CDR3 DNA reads TGCGCCAGCAGCCAAGAAAGGGAGAGCGGGAGGGTCTATGAGCAGTTCTTC.